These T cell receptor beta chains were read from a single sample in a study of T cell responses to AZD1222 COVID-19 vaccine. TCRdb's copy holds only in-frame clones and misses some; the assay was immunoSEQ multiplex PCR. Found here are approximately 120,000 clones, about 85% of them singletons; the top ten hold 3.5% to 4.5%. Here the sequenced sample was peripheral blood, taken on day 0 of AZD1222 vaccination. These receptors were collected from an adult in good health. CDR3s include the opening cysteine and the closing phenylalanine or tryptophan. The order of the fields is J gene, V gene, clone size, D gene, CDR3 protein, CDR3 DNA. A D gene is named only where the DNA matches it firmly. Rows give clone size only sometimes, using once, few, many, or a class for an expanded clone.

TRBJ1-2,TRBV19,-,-,CARGGTANYGYTF,TGTGCCAGAGGGGGAACAGCGAACTATGGCTACACCTTC
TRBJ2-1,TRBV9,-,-,CASSPRGREQFF,TGTGCCAGCAGCCCCCGGGGGAGAGAGCAGTTCTTC
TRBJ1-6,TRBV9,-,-,CASSATASPLHF,TGTGCCAGCAGCGCCACAGCTTCACCCCTCCACTTT
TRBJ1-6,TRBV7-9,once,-,CASSLGGGGSSPLHF,TGTGCCAGCAGCTTAGGAGGGGGGGGAAGTTCACCCCTCCACTTT
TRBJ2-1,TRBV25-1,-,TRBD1,CASSGLGTAEQFF,TGTGCCAGCAGTGGCCTCGGGACAGCTGAGCAGTTCTTC
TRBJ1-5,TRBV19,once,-,CASTGWRSGNQPQHF,TGTGCCAGTACCGGTTGGCGTTCCGGCAATCAGCCCCAGCATTTT
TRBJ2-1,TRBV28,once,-,CASRSQGEQFF,TGTGCCAGCAGGAGTCAGGGTGAGCAGTTCTTC
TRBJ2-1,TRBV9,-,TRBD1,CASSGPDRGSGNEQFF,TGTGCCAGCAGCGGCCCAGACAGGGGATCGGGCAATGAGCAGTTCTTC
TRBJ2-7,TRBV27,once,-,CASSSPMAGPPEQYF,TGTGCCAGCAGTTCACCTATGGCGGGGCCTCCCGAGCAGTACTTC
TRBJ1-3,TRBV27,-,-,CASSSAAGNTIYF,TGTGCCAGCAGTTCGGCGGCTGGAAACACCATATATTTT
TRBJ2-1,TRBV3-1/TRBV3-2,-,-,CASSPAPGVGGGSYNEQFF,TGTGCCAGCAGCCCCGCCCCAGGGGTTGGAGGGGGCTCCTACAATGAGCAGTTCTTC
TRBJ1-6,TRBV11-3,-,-,CASSLAANNSPLHF,TGTGCCAGCAGCTTAGCTGCAAATAATTCACCCCTCCACTTT
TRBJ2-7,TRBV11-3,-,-,CASSLDPRVSYEQYF,TGTGCCAGCAGCTTAGATCCCAGGGTTTCCTACGAGCAGTACTTC
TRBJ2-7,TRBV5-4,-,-,CASSLEIQGEQYF,TGTGCCAGCAGCTTAGAGATTCAGGGCGAGCAGTACTTC
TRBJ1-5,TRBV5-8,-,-,CASSSQGPGKPQHF,TGTGCCAGCAGCTCACAGGGCCCGGGGAAGCCCCAGCATTTT
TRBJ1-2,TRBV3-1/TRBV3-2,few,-,CASTRGADQYYGYTF,TGTGCCAGCACCCGGGGGGCAGATCAATACTATGGCTACACCTTC
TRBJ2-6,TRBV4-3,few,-,CASSQDQGTGANVLTF,TGCGCCAGCAGCCAAGATCAGGGGACTGGGGCCAACGTCCTGACTTTC
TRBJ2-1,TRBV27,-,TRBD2,CASSVRARGLATDNEQFF,TGTGCCAGCAGCGTCCGGGCCCGGGGACTAGCGACCGACAATGAGCAGTTCTTC
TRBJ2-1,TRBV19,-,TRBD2,CASRKGGTSGRAEEFF,TGTGCCAGTCGAAAGGGGGGGACTAGCGGGAGGGCCGAAGAGTTCTTC
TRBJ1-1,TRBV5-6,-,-,CASSLAGILNTEAFF,TGTGCCAGCAGCTTGGCGGGCATTTTGAACACTGAAGCTTTCTTT
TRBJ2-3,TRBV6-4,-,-,CASSDSSLTDTQYF,TGTGCCAGCAGTGACTCTAGTCTCACAGATACGCAGTATTTT
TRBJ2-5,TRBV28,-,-,CASSPILTQPSPIGTQYF,TGTGCCAGCAGCCCCATCTTAACACAGCCTAGCCCCATCGGGACCCAGTACTTC
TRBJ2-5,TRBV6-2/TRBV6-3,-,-,CASSYARGGGQETQYF,TGTGCCAGCAGTTACGCGAGGGGAGGGGGACAAGAGACCCAGTACTTC
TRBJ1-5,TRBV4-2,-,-,CASSQGGGQPQHF,TGTGCCAGCAGCCAAGGAGGTGGTCAGCCCCAGCATTTT
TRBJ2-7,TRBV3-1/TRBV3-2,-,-,CASSQEGALGEQYF,TGTGCCAGCAGCCAAGAGGGGGCATTAGGCGAGCAGTACTTC
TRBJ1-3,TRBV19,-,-,CASSIWVGSGNTIYF,TGTGCCAGTAGTATTTGGGTAGGGTCTGGAAACACCATATATTTT
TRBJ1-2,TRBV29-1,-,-,CSVEGRDGYTF,TGCAGCGTTGAGGGCCGGGATGGCTACACCTTC
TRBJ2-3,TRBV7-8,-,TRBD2,CASSLAKREVSTDTQYF,TGTGCCAGCAGCTTAGCTAAGCGGGAGGTGAGCACAGATACGCAGTATTTT
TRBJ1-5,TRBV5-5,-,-,CASSLAWNSLGQPQHF,TGTGCCAGCAGCTTGGCTTGGAACAGTCTTGGCCAGCCCCAGCATTTT
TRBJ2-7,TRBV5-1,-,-,CASSFLADTRLYEQYF,TGCGCCAGCAGCTTTTTGGCCGACACGCGTCTATACGAGCAGTACTTC
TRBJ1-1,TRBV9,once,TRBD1,CASSPRQGGAEAFF,TGTGCCAGCAGCCCGAGACAGGGAGGGGCTGAAGCTTTCTTT
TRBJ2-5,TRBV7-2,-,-,CASGRSGIWEETQYF,TGTGCCAGCGGCCGGAGCGGTATCTGGGAAGAGACCCAGTACTTC
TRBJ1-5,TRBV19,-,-,CASSISGPRGNQPQHF,TGTGCCAGTAGTATCTCAGGGCCCCGGGGCAATCAGCCCCAGCATTTT
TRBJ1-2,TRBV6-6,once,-,CASSSKDSWNYGYTF,TGTGCCAGCAGTTCCAAGGATTCGTGGAACTATGGCTACACCTTC
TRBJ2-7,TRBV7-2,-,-,CASSDSYEQYF,TGTGCCAGCAGTGACTCCTACGAGCAGTACTTC
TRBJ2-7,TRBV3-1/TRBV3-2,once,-,CASSQVSYEQYF,TGTGCCAGCAGCCAAGTCAGTTACGAGCAGTACTTC
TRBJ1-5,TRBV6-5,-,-,CASSYAGGGNQPQHF,TGTGCCAGCAGTTACGCCGGGGGTGGCAATCAGCCCCAGCATTTT
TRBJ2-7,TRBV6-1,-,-,CASTLGGPGEQYF,TGTGCCAGCACCCTCGGGGGGCCGGGGGAGCAGTACTTC
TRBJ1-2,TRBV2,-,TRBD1,CASRTGGEGRHGYTF,TGTGCCAGCAGAACAGGGGGCGAGGGACGCCATGGCTACACCTTC
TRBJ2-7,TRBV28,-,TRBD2,CASNSGYYEQYF,TGTGCCAGCAATAGCGGGTACTACGAGCAGTACTTC
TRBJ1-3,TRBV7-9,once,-,CASSSGLSSGNTIYF,TGTGCCAGCAGCTCCGGACTGAGCTCTGGAAACACCATATATTTT
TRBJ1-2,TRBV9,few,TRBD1,CASSPPDRQNYGYTF,TGTGCCAGCAGCCCTCCGGACAGGCAAAACTATGGCTACACCTTC
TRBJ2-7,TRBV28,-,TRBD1,CASSLRQGAYEQYF,TGTGCCAGCAGTTTGCGACAGGGGGCATACGAGCAGTACTTC
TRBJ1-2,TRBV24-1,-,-,CATSDYREGYTF,TGTGCCACCAGTGACTACAGGGAAGGCTACACCTTC
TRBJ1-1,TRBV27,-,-,CASSSGQKNTEAFF,TGTGCCAGCAGTTCCGGACAGAAGAACACTGAAGCTTTCTTT
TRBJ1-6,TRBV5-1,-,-,CASSLSQLSSYNSPLHF,TGCGCCAGCAGCTTGAGTCAGCTCAGCTCCTATAATTCACCCCTCCACTTT